The rows below give T cell receptor beta chains drawn from one sample of a study of cytomegalovirus exposure and HLA in healthy donors. The assay was immunoSEQ multiplex PCR, and TCRdb's table has in-frame clones only and misses some. The sample includes 150,000 or so clones, roughly 80% of them seen just once. The source material was PBMCs. All receptors derive from a female donor in good health and CMV-seronegative. CDR3s include the opening cysteine and the closing phenylalanine or tryptophan. A D gene is named only where the DNA matches it firmly. A clone size is listed for some rows: how often the clone was seen (once, few, many), or a class if it is expanded.

v_call: TRBV6-4; d_call: -; j_call: TRBJ2-3; clone_size: -; cdr3_aa: CASSEQSTDTQYF; cdr3_nt: TGTGCCAGCAGTGAACAAAGCACAGATACGCAGTATTTT
v_call: TRBV10-3; d_call: -; j_call: TRBJ2-3; clone_size: -; cdr3_aa: CAISEWDTSTDTQYF; cdr3_nt: TGTGCCATCAGTGAATGGGACACTAGCACAGATACGCAGTATTTT
v_call: TRBV19; d_call: -; j_call: TRBJ2-2; clone_size: -; cdr3_aa: CASSIVQGRAGELFF; cdr3_nt: TGTGCCAGTAGTATCGTGCAGGGGAGGGCCGGGGAGCTGTTTTTT
v_call: TRBV11-2; d_call: TRBD2; j_call: TRBJ2-1; clone_size: -; cdr3_aa: CASSPGLAGSSYNEQFF; cdr3_nt: TGTGCCAGCAGCCCGGGACTAGCGGGAAGCTCCTACAATGAGCAGTTCTTC
v_call: TRBV25-1; d_call: TRBD2; j_call: TRBJ2-1; clone_size: few; cdr3_aa: CASRGLAGWGMDNEQFF; cdr3_nt: TGTGCCAGCAGGGGACTAGCGGGGTGGGGGATGGACAATGAGCAGTTCTTC
v_call: TRBV11-3; d_call: TRBD1; j_call: TRBJ1-2; clone_size: -; cdr3_aa: CASTKGQGGGYTF; cdr3_nt: TGTGCCAGCACCAAGGGACAGGGCGGGGGCTACACCTTC
v_call: TRBV29-1; d_call: -; j_call: TRBJ2-3; clone_size: -; cdr3_aa: CSVVSGTDTQYF; cdr3_nt: TGCAGCGTTGTTTCGGGCACAGATACGCAGTATTTT
v_call: TRBV11-3; d_call: -; j_call: TRBJ2-6; clone_size: -; cdr3_aa: CASSLRPPTVPGANVLTF; cdr3_nt: TGTGCCAGCAGCTTAAGGCCCCCGACAGTACCTGGGGCCAACGTCCTGACTTTC
v_call: TRBV6-5; d_call: TRBD1; j_call: TRBJ1-2; clone_size: -; cdr3_aa: CASGRQGANYGYTF; cdr3_nt: TGTGCCAGCGGAAGACAGGGGGCTAACTATGGCTACACCTTC
v_call: TRBV28; d_call: TRBD1; j_call: TRBJ2-7; clone_size: -; cdr3_aa: CASTTGQAYEQYF; cdr3_nt: TGTGCCAGCACCACGGGACAGGCCTACGAGCAGTACTTC
v_call: TRBV2; d_call: TRBD1; j_call: TRBJ2-3; clone_size: -; cdr3_aa: CASSLGQGKGSTDTQYF; cdr3_nt: TGTGCCAGCAGCCTTGGACAGGGGAAAGGGAGCACAGATACGCAGTATTTT
v_call: TRBV9; d_call: TRBD1; j_call: TRBJ2-7; clone_size: few; cdr3_aa: CASSVGPGGRDEQYF; cdr3_nt: TGTGCCAGCAGCGTAGGACCAGGGGGCCGAGACGAGCAGTACTTC
v_call: TRBV27; d_call: -; j_call: TRBJ2-2; clone_size: -; cdr3_aa: CASTFGEAGELLF; cdr3_nt: TGTGCCAGCACCTTTGGGGAAGCCGGGGAGCTGCTTTTT
v_call: TRBV27; d_call: -; j_call: TRBJ1-5; clone_size: -; cdr3_aa: CASSLTPRDQPQHF; cdr3_nt: TGTGCCAGCAGTTTAACCCCCCGGGATCAGCCCCAGCATTTT
v_call: TRBV29-1; d_call: TRBD1; j_call: TRBJ1-3; clone_size: -; cdr3_aa: CSVATGEVNGNTIYF; cdr3_nt: TGCAGCGTTGCCACAGGGGAGGTTAATGGAAACACCATATATTTT
v_call: TRBV5-1; d_call: -; j_call: TRBJ2-5; clone_size: -; cdr3_aa: CASSLGIETQYF; cdr3_nt: TGCGCCAGCAGCTTGGGTATAGAGACCCAGTACTTC
v_call: TRBV10-2; d_call: -; j_call: TRBJ2-3; clone_size: -; cdr3_aa: CASSVAGGTDTQYF; cdr3_nt: TGCGCCAGCAGCGTGGCGGGCGGCACAGATACGCAGTATTTT
v_call: TRBV10-3; d_call: -; j_call: TRBJ1-1; clone_size: -; cdr3_aa: CAIRRELNTEAFF; cdr3_nt: TGTGCCATCAGGAGGGAATTGAACACTGAAGCTTTCTTT
v_call: TRBV28; d_call: TRBD1; j_call: TRBJ2-7; clone_size: -; cdr3_aa: CASTSGTGETYGQYF; cdr3_nt: TGTGCCAGCACTTCCGGGACAGGTGAGACCTACGGGCAGTACTTC
v_call: TRBV7-2; d_call: -; j_call: TRBJ1-1; clone_size: -; cdr3_aa: CASSLAAGAEAFF; cdr3_nt: TGTGCCAGCAGCTTAGCGGCCGGGGCTGAAGCTTTCTTT
v_call: TRBV9; d_call: -; j_call: TRBJ1-2; clone_size: -; cdr3_aa: CASSVGGSNYGYTF; cdr3_nt: TGTGCCAGCAGCGTAGGAGGGAGCAACTATGGCTACACCTTC
v_call: TRBV10-3; d_call: -; j_call: TRBJ1-1; clone_size: few; cdr3_aa: CAITGGLNTEAFF; cdr3_nt: TGTGCCATCACAGGAGGGTTGAACACTGAAGCTTTCTTT
v_call: TRBV13; d_call: TRBD1; j_call: TRBJ2-1; clone_size: -; cdr3_aa: CASSLGTRQGTILNEQFF; cdr3_nt: TGTGCCAGCAGCTTAGGCACTAGACAGGGTACAATACTGAATGAGCAGTTCTTC
v_call: TRBV11-2; d_call: TRBD2; j_call: TRBJ2-5; clone_size: -; cdr3_aa: CASSLALAGQETQYF; cdr3_nt: TGTGCCAGCAGCTTAGCGCTAGCGGGGCAAGAGACCCAGTACTTC
v_call: TRBV5-6; d_call: TRBD1; j_call: TRBJ1-2; clone_size: -; cdr3_aa: CASSPGGRSYGYTF; cdr3_nt: TGTGCCAGCAGCCCAGGGGGCAGATCCTATGGCTACACCTTC
v_call: TRBV28; d_call: TRBD1; j_call: TRBJ2-7; clone_size: -; cdr3_aa: CASSSGTGTYEQYF; cdr3_nt: TGTGCCAGCAGCTCCGGGACAGGGACCTACGAGCAGTACTTC
v_call: TRBV19; d_call: -; j_call: TRBJ2-7; clone_size: -; cdr3_aa: CASSIVGQGAAYEQYF; cdr3_nt: TGTGCCAGTAGTATAGTCGGGCAAGGGGCGGCCTACGAGCAGTACTTC
v_call: TRBV18; d_call: -; j_call: TRBJ2-2; clone_size: -; cdr3_aa: CASSPRSGSRTGELFF; cdr3_nt: TGTGCCAGCTCACCACGTTCAGGGTCGCGGACCGGGGAGCTGTTTTTT
v_call: TRBV9; d_call: TRBD2; j_call: TRBJ2-3; clone_size: -; cdr3_aa: CASSLGLADTDTQYF; cdr3_nt: TGTGCCAGCAGCTTGGGACTAGCGGACACAGATACGCAGTATTTT
v_call: TRBV30; d_call: -; j_call: TRBJ2-6; clone_size: few; cdr3_aa: CAWTRGGSGANVLTF; cdr3_nt: TGTGCCTGGACCCGAGGAGGGTCCGGGGCCAACGTCCTGACTTTC
v_call: TRBV5-1; d_call: TRBD1; j_call: TRBJ1-1; clone_size: -; cdr3_aa: CASSERQGVNTEAFF; cdr3_nt: TGCGCCAGCAGCGAGCGACAGGGGGTGAACACTGAAGCTTTCTTT
v_call: TRBV4-1; d_call: -; j_call: TRBJ1-1; clone_size: few; cdr3_aa: CASSQDSGAEAFF; cdr3_nt: TGCGCCAGCAGCCAAGACTCAGGGGCTGAAGCTTTCTTT
v_call: TRBV7-9; d_call: TRBD1; j_call: TRBJ1-1; clone_size: few; cdr3_aa: CASSWPGQEEAFF; cdr3_nt: TGTGCCAGCAGCTGGCCGGGACAGGAGGAAGCTTTCTTT
v_call: TRBV7-9; d_call: TRBD2; j_call: TRBJ2-5; clone_size: -; cdr3_aa: CASSPISGIGETQYF; cdr3_nt: TGTGCCAGCAGCCCGATCAGCGGGATCGGTGAGACCCAGTACTTC
v_call: TRBV7-9; d_call: TRBD2; j_call: TRBJ2-7; clone_size: -; cdr3_aa: CASSPDVGLAMSSYEQYF; cdr3_nt: TGTGCCAGCAGCCCAGACGTGGGACTAGCGATGAGCTCCTACGAGCAGTACTTC
v_call: TRBV7-9; d_call: TRBD1; j_call: TRBJ2-5; clone_size: -; cdr3_aa: CASSFVTGAETQYF; cdr3_nt: TGTGCCAGCAGCTTCGTGACAGGGGCAGAGACCCAGTACTTC
v_call: TRBV6-1; d_call: -; j_call: TRBJ1-4; clone_size: -; cdr3_aa: CASSEAIQSNEKLFF; cdr3_nt: TGTGCCAGCAGTGAAGCAATACAGAGTAATGAAAAACTGTTTTTT
v_call: TRBV6-1; d_call: -; j_call: TRBJ2-1; clone_size: -; cdr3_aa: CASRDTGSSYNEQFF; cdr3_nt: TGTGCCAGCAGGGATACAGGGAGCTCCTACAATGAGCAGTTCTTC
v_call: TRBV5-1; d_call: TRBD1; j_call: TRBJ1-2; clone_size: -; cdr3_aa: CASSSLEQGYYGYTF; cdr3_nt: TGCGCCAGCAGCTCTTTGGAACAGGGGTACTATGGCTACACCTTC
v_call: TRBV7-9; d_call: -; j_call: TRBJ2-7; clone_size: -; cdr3_aa: CASSLVPDTSYEQYF; cdr3_nt: TGTGCCAGCAGCTTAGTTCCGGACACTTCCTACGAGCAGTACTTC
v_call: TRBV7-2; d_call: -; j_call: TRBJ2-5; clone_size: -; cdr3_aa: CASSRPGVLETQYF; cdr3_nt: TGTGCCAGCAGCCGCCCAGGGGTCCTAGAGACCCAGTACTTC
v_call: TRBV7-9; d_call: TRBD2; j_call: TRBJ2-7; clone_size: -; cdr3_aa: CASSLVAGLALSYEQYF; cdr3_nt: TGTGCCAGCAGCTTAGTAGCGGGACTAGCTCTTTCCTACGAGCAGTACTTC
v_call: TRBV7-8; d_call: TRBD1; j_call: TRBJ1-1; clone_size: once; cdr3_aa: CASSRDRGTEAFF; cdr3_nt: TGTGCCAGCAGCCGGGACAGGGGCACTGAAGCTTTCTTT
v_call: TRBV5-4; d_call: -; j_call: TRBJ2-1; clone_size: -; cdr3_aa: CASSPRRGGPHLHNEQFF; cdr3_nt: TGTGCCAGCAGCCCCCGGCGGGGAGGACCTCACCTTCACAATGAGCAGTTCTTC
v_call: TRBV15; d_call: -; j_call: TRBJ1-2; clone_size: -; cdr3_aa: CATSRDRVFGGYGYTF; cdr3_nt: TGTGCCACCAGCAGAGATCGGGTCTTCGGAGGCTATGGCTACACCTTC